The source of this T cell receptor (beta chain) is a study of T-cell reconstitution after alpha-beta-depleted transplantation in children. During its preparation, the TCRbeta library received unique molecular identifiers. MiXCR, run by TCRdb on the PCR reads, gives a single entry per CDR3 protein. Found here are some 550,000 distinct CDR3 sequences, approximately 16% of them singletons; the top ten hold around 3.3%. CDR1 and CDR2 (germline): MNHEY, SVGEGT. V lost 4 bases to trimming and J lost 0 bases, with 19 bases between them. This CDR3 has 18 residues. This material consisted of PBMCs from the stem cell graft donor, taken from the stem cell graft. This chain connects TRBV6-2 or TRBV6-3 to TRBJ1-3; D might be TRBD1 (5 bases). The clonotype originates from a human donor who donated a stem cell graft to a child with acute lymphoblastic leukemia. The CDR3 coding sequence is TGTGCCAGCAGTTCGCATCTACAGGCTACGAGCTCTGGAAACACCATATATTTT. Its protein is CASSSHLQATSSGNTIYF.